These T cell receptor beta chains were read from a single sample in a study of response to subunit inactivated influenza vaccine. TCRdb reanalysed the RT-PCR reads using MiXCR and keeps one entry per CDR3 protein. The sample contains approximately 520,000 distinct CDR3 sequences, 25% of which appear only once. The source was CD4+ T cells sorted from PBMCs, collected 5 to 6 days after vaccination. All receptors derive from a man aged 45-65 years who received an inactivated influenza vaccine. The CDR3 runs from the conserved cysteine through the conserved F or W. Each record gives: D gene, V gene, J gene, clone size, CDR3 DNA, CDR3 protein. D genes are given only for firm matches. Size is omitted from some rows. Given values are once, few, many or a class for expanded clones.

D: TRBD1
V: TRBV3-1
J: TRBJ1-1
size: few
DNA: TGTGCCAGCAGCCTCGACAGGGCGACTGAAGCTTTCTTT
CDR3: CASSLDRATEAFF

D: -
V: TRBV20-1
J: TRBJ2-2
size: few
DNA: TGCAGTGCTAGAAAACTAAACAGGGTTGGTGCCGGGGAGCTGTTTTTT
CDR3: CSARKLNRVGAGELFF

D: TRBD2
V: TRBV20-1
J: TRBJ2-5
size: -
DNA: TGCAGTGCTAGCGGGGGGACCCGCCAAGAGACCCAGTACTTC
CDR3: CSASGGTRQETQYF

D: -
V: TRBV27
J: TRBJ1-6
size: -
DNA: TGTGCCAGCAGTTTTGCCACAATCAATAATTCACCCCTCCACTTT
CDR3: CASSFATINNSPLHF

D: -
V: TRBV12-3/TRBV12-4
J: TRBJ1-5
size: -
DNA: TGTGCCAGCAGTTGGGCCGCCGAGGAGCCCCAGCATTTT
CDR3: CASSWAAEEPQHF

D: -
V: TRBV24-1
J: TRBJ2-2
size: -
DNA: TGTGCCACCAGTGACGCAGACAGAGCGGGTGCCTCGAACACCGGGGAGCTGTTTTTT
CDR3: CATSDADRAGASNTGELFF

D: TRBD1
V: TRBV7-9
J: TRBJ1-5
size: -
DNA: TGTGCCAGCAGCTTAGTGGGACAGGGAAGAAATCAGCCCCAGCATTTT
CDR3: CASSLVGQGRNQPQHF

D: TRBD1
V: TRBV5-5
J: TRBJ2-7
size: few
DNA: TGTGCCAGCAGCCCTACAGGGGGCTTCTCCTACGAGCAGTACTTC
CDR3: CASSPTGGFSYEQYF

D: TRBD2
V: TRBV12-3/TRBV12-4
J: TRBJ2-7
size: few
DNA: TGTGCCAGCACCTACCCGGGACTAGACTACGAGCAGTACTTC
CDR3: CASTYPGLDYEQYF

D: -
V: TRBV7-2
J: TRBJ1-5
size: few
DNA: TGTGCCAGCAGCTTCGTAAATCAGCCCCAGCATTTT
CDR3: CASSFVNQPQHF

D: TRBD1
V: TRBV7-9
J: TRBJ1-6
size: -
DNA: TGTGCCAGCAGCAAAACAGGGGACACTCCTAATTCACCCCTCCACTTT
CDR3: CASSKTGDTPNSPLHF

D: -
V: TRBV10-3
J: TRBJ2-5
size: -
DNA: TGTGCCATCAGCCCGGTCCCCCAAGAGACCCAGTACTTC
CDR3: CAISPVPQETQYF

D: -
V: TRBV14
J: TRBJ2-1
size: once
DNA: TGTGCCAGCAGCCAGGTGGTTTTCAATGAGCAGTTCTTC
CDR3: CASSQVVFNEQFF

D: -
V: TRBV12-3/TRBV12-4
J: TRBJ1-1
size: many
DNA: TGTGCCAGCAGTCCACCGGACAGACTTGAAGCTTTCTTT
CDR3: CASSPPDRLEAFF

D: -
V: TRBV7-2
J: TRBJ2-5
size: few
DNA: TGTGCCAGCAGCCCAACGCGGACGGGCAGGGAGACCCAGTACTTC
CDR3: CASSPTRTGRETQYF

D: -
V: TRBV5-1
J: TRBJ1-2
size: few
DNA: TGCGCCAGCAGCCCCGATCCCAACTATGGCTACACCTTC
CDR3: CASSPDPNYGYTF

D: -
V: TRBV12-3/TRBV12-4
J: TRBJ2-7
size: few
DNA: TGTGCCAGCAGTTTAGATCGGACGGAAAGCTCCTACGAGCAGTACTTC
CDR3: CASSLDRTESSYEQYF

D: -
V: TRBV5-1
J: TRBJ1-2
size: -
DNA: TGCGCCAGCAGCTTGGCTCGGATGGGGGTGGATGGCTACACCTTC
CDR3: CASSLARMGVDGYTF

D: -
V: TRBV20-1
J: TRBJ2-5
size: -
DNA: TGCAGTGCTAGAGATAGCCTGGCAGGGGCCAAGAAGACCCAGTACTTC
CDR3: CSARDSLAGAKKTQYF

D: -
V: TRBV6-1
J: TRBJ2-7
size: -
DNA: TGTGCCAGCAGGAGTCAGGGGTCCTACGAGCAGTACTTC
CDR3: CASRSQGSYEQYF

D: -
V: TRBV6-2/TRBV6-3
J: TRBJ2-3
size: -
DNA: TGTGCCAGCAGTTACTCGATGGCAACTAGCACAGATACGCAGTATTTT
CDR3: CASSYSMATSTDTQYF

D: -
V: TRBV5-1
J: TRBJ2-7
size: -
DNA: TGCGCCAGCAGACATGACAGTTCAAACTACGAGCAGTACTTC
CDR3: CASRHDSSNYEQYF

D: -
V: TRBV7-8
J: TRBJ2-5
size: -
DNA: TGTGCCAGCAGCTTAGCTTTCGCGGACCAGTACTTC
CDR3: CASSLAFADQYF

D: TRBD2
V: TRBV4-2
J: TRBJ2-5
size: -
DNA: TGTGCCAGCAGCATGCGGGGAGGGGAAGAGACCCAGTACTTC
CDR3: CASSMRGGEETQYF

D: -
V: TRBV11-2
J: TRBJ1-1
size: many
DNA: TGTGCCAGCAGCTTATTCCTTGGGGCTTTGGGAAACACTGAAGCTTTCTTT
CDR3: CASSLFLGALGNTEAFF

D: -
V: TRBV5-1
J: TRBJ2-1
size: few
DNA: TGCGCCAGCAGCTTGGGGGGCAGCAAATTATACAATGAGCAGTTCTTC
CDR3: CASSLGGSKLYNEQFF

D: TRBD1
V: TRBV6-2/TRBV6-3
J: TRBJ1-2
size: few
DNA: TGTGCCAGCAGCATTAGACAGGGAGATGGCTACACCTTC
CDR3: CASSIRQGDGYTF

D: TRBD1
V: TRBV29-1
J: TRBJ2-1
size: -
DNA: TGCAACGTGGACAGGGGGAATGAGCAGTTCTTC
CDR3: CNVDRGNEQFF

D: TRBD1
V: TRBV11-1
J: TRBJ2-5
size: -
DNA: TGTGCCAGCAGCTGGGGACAGGGTACGAAGACCCAGTACTTC
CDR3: CASSWGQGTKTQYF

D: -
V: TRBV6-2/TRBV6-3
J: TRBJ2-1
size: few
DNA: TGTGCCAGCACCCAAGAATTAGAGCAGTTCTTC
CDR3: CASTQELEQFF

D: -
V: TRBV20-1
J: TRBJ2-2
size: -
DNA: TGCAGTGTTAGTCTTAGGGGTGGAGGCACCCGGGAGCTGTTTTTT
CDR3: CSVSLRGGGTRELFF

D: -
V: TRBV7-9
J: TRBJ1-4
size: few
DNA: TGTGCCAGCAGCCCCCGTTGGGCCGAAAAACTGTTTTTT
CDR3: CASSPRWAEKLFF

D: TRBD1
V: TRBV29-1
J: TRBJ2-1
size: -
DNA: TGCAGCGTGCACACAGGGGTCTCCTACAATGAGCAGTTCTTC
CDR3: CSVHTGVSYNEQFF

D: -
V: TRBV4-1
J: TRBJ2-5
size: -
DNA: TGCGCCAGCAGCCAACAAGCAGGGGGGCTGGCGACCCAGTACTTC
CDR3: CASSQQAGGLATQYF

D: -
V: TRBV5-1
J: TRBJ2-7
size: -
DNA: TGCGCCAGCAGACTCCAGGGCAGGGGCGGCGAGCAGTACTTC
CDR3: CASRLQGRGGEQYF

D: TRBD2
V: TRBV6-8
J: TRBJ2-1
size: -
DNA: TGTGCCACCAGCCAAGGTAGCGGGTTGAGCTCCTACAATGAGCAGTTCTTC
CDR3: CATSQGSGLSSYNEQFF

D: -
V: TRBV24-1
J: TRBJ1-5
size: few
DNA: TGTGCCACCAGTGGCCCCGGGGGGCCCCAGCATTTT
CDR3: CATSGPGGPQHF

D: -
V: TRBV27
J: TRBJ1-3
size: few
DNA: TGTGCCAGCAGTAGAAAGGCCCCAGGGCGAGGAAACACCATATATTTT
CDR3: CASSRKAPGRGNTIYF

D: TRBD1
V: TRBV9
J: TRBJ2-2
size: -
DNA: TGTGCCAGCAGGGCAGGCGGGACAGGGTCCGGGGAGCTGTTTTTT
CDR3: CASRAGGTGSGELFF

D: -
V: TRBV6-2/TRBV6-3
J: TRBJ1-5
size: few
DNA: TGTGCCAGCAGGGACAGCCTAAATCAGCCCCAGCATTTT
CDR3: CASRDSLNQPQHF

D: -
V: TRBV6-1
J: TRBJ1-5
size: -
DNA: TGTGCCAGCAGCCCAATGAGGCAGGGGTTATTGAAGCCCCAGCATTTT
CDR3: CASSPMRQGLLKPQHF